A single sample gave rise to the 3 T cell receptor beta chains below, sequenced in a study of blood T cell repertoires in COVID-19. Assay used: immunoSEQ multiplex PCR; TCRdb lists only in-frame clones, some missing. The table lists fewer than 120,000 clones, roughly 91% of them singletons. The specimen sequenced was peripheral blood. The receptors were gathered from a woman aged 45-65 years with acute or convalescent COVID-19.

The J gene is TRBJ2-1, the V gene TRBV19; 16 nucleotides align to TRBD2. V lost 5 bases to trimming and J lost 4 bases; unmatched junction nucleotides: 8. Germline CDR1 reads LNHDA; CDR2 reads SQIVND (reference sequence). The CDR3 is 18 amino acids. This CDR3 reads CASSPGLAGGSPYNEQFF. DNA for the CDR3: TGTGCCAGTAGTCCGGGACTAGCGGGAGGGTCCCCATACAATGAGCAGTTCTTC. Full variable domain (outside the CDR3, taken from reference TRBV19 and TRBJ2-1): DGGITQSPKYLFRKEGQNVTLSCEQNLNHDAMYWYRQDPGQGLRLIYYSQIVNDFQKGDIAEGYSVSREKKESFPLTVTSAQKNPTAFYLCASSPGLAGGSPYNEQFFGPGTRLTVL.

The CDR3 DNA follows: TGCGCCAGCAGCTTGCGGGGACTAGCGGGCGCAAAAGAGACCCAGTACTTC. It yields the protein CASSLRGLAGAKETQYF. This chain joins TRBV5-1 and TRBJ2-5; TRBD2 matches at 12 bases. V gave up 1 base and J gave up 3 bases; unmatched junction bases: 7. From germline, CDR1 is SGHRS and CDR2 YFSETQ. The CDR3 runs to 17 residues.

The chain recombines TRBV7-2 with TRBJ1-5, with a possible D match to TRBD1 (6 bases). CDR1 SGHTA and CDR2 FQGNSA come from the germline V gene. The CDR3 extends over 14 amino acids. V was trimmed by 5 bases and J by 4 bases, leaving 12 bases between them. This CDR3 reads CASSVYRENQPQHF. CDR3 DNA sequence: TGTGCCAGCAGCGTTTACAGGGAGAATCAGCCCCAGCATTTT. Variable domain in full (rest from reference TRBV7-2 and TRBJ1-5): GAGVSQSPSNKVTEKGKDVELRCDPISGHTALYWYRQSLGQGLEFLIYFQGNSAPDKSGLPSDRFSAERTGGSVSTLTIQRTQQEDSAVYLCASSVYRENQPQHFGDGTRLSIL.